This T cell receptor (beta chain) emerged from a study of T cell changes during pregnancy in multiple sclerosis. TCRdb keeps only in-frame clones here, not all; method: immunoSEQ multiplex PCR. In the table there are roughly 49,000 clones, approximately 90% of which are singletons. CDR3 length: 14 amino acids. The germline gives CDR1 GTSNPN, CDR2 SVGIG (reference sequence). After removal of 5 bases from V and 6 bases from J, the junction contained 7 bases not matched to a gene. Sequenced material: CD4+ T cells from peripheral blood mononuclear cells, taken in the second trimester of pregnancy. The source is a female donor in good health, enrolled as a control in a pregnancy study. The chain carries TRBV30 and TRBJ2-2; 9 bases are a match to TRBD1. The CDR3 here is CAWSGTGYPGELFF. The CDR3 region has the DNA TGTGCCTGGTCCGGGACAGGGTACCCCGGGGAGCTGTTTTTT.